This is a list of T cell receptor beta chains from one sample in a study of blood T cells in healthy people across ages. TCRdb itself ran the 5' RACE reads through MiXCR, one entry per CDR3 protein. Of around 710,000 distinct CDR3 sequences listed, around 46% are singletons. Sequenced input: blood. All receptors derive from a woman aged 55 to 70 in good health. The conserved cysteine and the conserved F or W are not part of the CDR3 here.

v_gene | CDR3aa
TRBV6-5 | ASSRTGLNEKLF
TRBV2 | ASSARDRGYEQY
TRBV6-5 | ASSQGLAEKQY
TRBV7-2 | ASSLAVGGEQY
TRBV27 | ASSLYSQGEQY
TRBV24-1 | ATSDNTGRTYEQY
TRBV29-1 | SVVTNYGYT
TRBV14 | ASSQALTGVNEQF
TRBV20-1 | SARAASGGNNEQY
TRBV12-3/TRBV12-4 | ASSLRDYGYT
TRBV5-1 | ASSSWTGTGTGYGYT
TRBV19 | ASNRDFDSGANVLT
TRBV14 | ASSQGRRGLARPPETQY
TRBV28 | ASRGTLNTEAF
TRBV3-1 | ASSQDGRGTYEQY
TRBV20-1 | SAREGGGVNEQF
TRBV5-1 | ASSREAANTGELF
TRBV6-6 | ASSYTTGGDEQF
TRBV20-1 | SARISGGAGEQY
TRBV4-2 | ASSQEGTTLNYGYT
TRBV20-1 | SAPEQGQGETQY
TRBV28 | ASAGFGRDTQY
TRBV20-1 | SARGDRATEAF
TRBV20-1 | SAWEGEQY
TRBV11-2 | ASSFGTSVPNEQF
TRBV9 | AGSVAGLASGETQY
TRBV6-9 | AGTPYIRRQY
TRBV5-1 | ASSLPRDSGFSYNEQF
TRBV10-3 | AISESSALEANVLT
TRBV20-1 | SAAPLGGRSPHSYNEQF
TRBV11-2 | ASSRTGDSPLH
TRBV10-3 | AIRQGRGTDTQY
TRBV5-1 | ASSPGQGSSEQY
TRBV20-1 | SAISGRGPPDTQY
TRBV20-1 | SARGGYYEQY
TRBV6-5 | ASRGTDSYNEQF
TRBV6-1 | ASSEFVAKEGYT
TRBV18 | ASSPRLDLQETQY
TRBV6-2/TRBV6-3 | ASSGYSGNEQF
TRBV7-3 | ASSLGLVFTDTQY
TRBV12-3/TRBV12-4 | ASRLDSSWNEQF
TRBV15 | ATSPMRPTSGRTEQF
TRBV28 | ASSTGVFPYEQF
TRBV12-3/TRBV12-4 | ASSLGLATGELF
TRBV20-1 | SAKTGSLTGELF
TRBV2 | ASSYNSERGETQY
TRBV20-1 | SARSRQGILWEQY